This entry lists 4 T cell receptor beta chains sequenced from one sample in a study of shared clonotypes between healthy human individuals. Naive-designated CD8 cells lacked CD45RO, were positively enriched for CCR7, and omitted terminally differentiated effector memory CD45RA+ cells. The method was immunoSEQ multiplex PCR; TCRdb's version includes in-frame clones alone and lacks a portion of them. The data contain about 2.2 million clones, roughly 95% of them seen just once; the ten biggest clones take up about 1.6%. The sequencing sample was made of naive CD8+ T cells from PBMCs. All receptors come from a man between 18 and 35 years old in good health. Some clones in this sample may be carry-over from other donors' samples.

The chain joins TRBV7-9 to TRBJ1-3; D not resolved. The CDR3 consists of 16 residues. Trimming pared 3 bases from V and 2 bases from J, leaving 14 bases between. Germline values: CDR1 SEHNR, CDR2 FQNEAQ (reference sequence). The CDR3 DNA reads TGTGCCAGCAGCTTGGGCCTAGTCGTGGCTGGAAACACCATATATTTT. Its translation: CASSLGLVVAGNTIYF.

This clone was recorded once. Here the CDR3 reads CASSGYRSLNYGYTF. In nucleotides, the CDR3 is TGTGCCAGCAGCGGTTACAGAAGCCTTAACTATGGCTACACCTTC. The chain joins TRBV9 to TRBJ1-2; the D is unclear. Germline V gives CDR1 SGDLS, CDR2 YYNGEE. V lost 3 bases and J lost 1, with 13 bases in between. The CDR3 length is 15 residues.

This clone was counted once. The chain couples TRBV15 to TRBJ2-7; D gene unclear. Trimming took 4 bases from V and 7 from J, leaving 17 bases between them. The CDR3 totals 14 residues. Germline V gene sequence: CDR1 LNHNV, CDR2 YYDKDF (reference sequence). CDR3 bases: TGTGCCACCAGCATGGGGTACGATCCTGTGGAGCAGTACTTC. It codes for CATSMGYDPVEQYF.

This clone was found once. The chain has TRBV15 and TRBJ2-7; D not resolved. The CDR3 has 14 residues. Germline V CDR1 and CDR2: LNHNV, YYDKDF (reference sequence). The germline V and J ends were trimmed by 1 base and 1 base, with 8 bases remaining between them. The CDR3 DNA follows: TGTGCCACCAGCAGAGCGCGTGGATCCTACGAGCAGTACTTC. Its protein is CATSRARGSYEQYF.